Listed below are T cell receptor beta chains from one sample, sequenced in a study of T cell repertoires in cytomegalovirus infection. TCRdb reanalysed the reads using MiXCR and keeps one entry per CDR3 protein. The sample has around 260,000 distinct CDR3 sequences, roughly 24% seen once. Sequencing used PBMCs. These receptors were taken from a human donor in good health (CMV status not recorded). Some clones in this sample may be carry-over from other donors' samples. CDR3s include the opening cysteine and the closing phenylalanine or tryptophan. D genes are given only for firm matches. Size values are once, few and many counts, or a class for expanded clones, and some rows have none.

j_gene: TRBJ1-1
abundance: few
d_gene: -
v_gene: TRBV6-1
CDR3aa: CASKDPKNTEAFF
CDR3nt: TGTGCCAGCAAGGACCCAAAGAACACTGAAGCTTTCTTT

j_gene: TRBJ2-3
abundance: few
d_gene: -
v_gene: TRBV7-6
CDR3aa: CASSSPKSADTQYF
CDR3nt: TGTGCCAGCAGCTCCCCGAAGAGCGCAGATACGCAGTATTTT

j_gene: TRBJ2-5
abundance: many
d_gene: -
v_gene: TRBV11-3
CDR3aa: CASSLWTDDQETQYF
CDR3nt: TGTGCCAGCAGCTTATGGACAGACGACCAAGAGACCCAGTACTTC

j_gene: TRBJ2-6
abundance: many
d_gene: -
v_gene: TRBV24-1
CDR3aa: CATSSNRDSSGANVLTF
CDR3nt: TGTGCCACCAGTTCGAATCGAGACAGCTCTGGGGCCAACGTCCTGACTTTC

j_gene: TRBJ1-2
abundance: many
d_gene: -
v_gene: TRBV7-2
CDR3aa: CASSSYRPNYGYTF
CDR3nt: TGTGCCAGCAGCTCCTACAGACCTAACTATGGCTACACCTTC

j_gene: TRBJ1-3
abundance: many
d_gene: TRBD1
v_gene: TRBV7-2
CDR3aa: CASSKWTGGGNTIYF
CDR3nt: TGTGCCAGCAGCAAATGGACAGGGGGCGGAAACACCATATATTTT

j_gene: TRBJ2-2
abundance: many
d_gene: -
v_gene: TRBV7-2
CDR3aa: CASTLVGAQGGELFF
CDR3nt: TGTGCCAGCACCCTAGTGGGGGCGCAGGGCGGGGAGCTGTTTTTT

j_gene: TRBJ2-7
abundance: -
d_gene: -
v_gene: TRBV7-6
CDR3aa: CASSLGSGTRSEQYF
CDR3nt: TGTGCCAGCAGCTTAGGTTCAGGGACAAGAAGCGAGCAGTACTTC

j_gene: TRBJ2-1
abundance: -
d_gene: TRBD2
v_gene: TRBV20-1
CDR3aa: CSAGREFNEQFF
CDR3nt: TGCAGTGCTGGGCGGGAGTTCAATGAGCAGTTCTTC

j_gene: TRBJ2-1
abundance: -
d_gene: TRBD1
v_gene: TRBV6-1
CDR3aa: CASTLDRASNEQFF
CDR3nt: TGTGCCAGCACCCTGGACAGGGCAAGCAATGAGCAGTTCTTC

j_gene: TRBJ1-2
abundance: -
d_gene: -
v_gene: TRBV7-2
CDR3aa: CASSDGPRDGKYGYTF
CDR3nt: TGTGCCAGCAGCGACGGACCGCGGGACGGCAAATATGGCTACACCTTC

j_gene: TRBJ1-5
abundance: -
d_gene: TRBD1
v_gene: TRBV28
CDR3aa: CASSLVDRVDQPQHF
CDR3nt: TGTGCCAGCAGTTTAGTGGACAGGGTCGATCAGCCCCAGCATTTT

j_gene: TRBJ2-1
abundance: few
d_gene: TRBD1
v_gene: TRBV28
CDR3aa: CASSLRQGYLYNEQFF
CDR3nt: TGTGCCAGCAGTCTCCGACAGGGCTACCTATACAATGAGCAGTTCTTC

j_gene: TRBJ2-7
abundance: few
d_gene: -
v_gene: TRBV28
CDR3aa: CASSAPRGSSYEQYF
CDR3nt: TGTGCCAGCAGTGCCCCCAGGGGAAGCTCCTACGAGCAGTACTTC

j_gene: TRBJ1-2
abundance: -
d_gene: TRBD1
v_gene: TRBV5-1
CDR3aa: CASSLALDREYGYTF
CDR3nt: TGCGCCAGCAGCTTGGCTTTGGACAGGGAATATGGCTACACCTTC

j_gene: TRBJ1-1
abundance: many
d_gene: -
v_gene: TRBV7-2
CDR3aa: CASSLAQLMRLEAFF
CDR3nt: TGTGCCAGCAGCTTAGCGCAACTTATGAGGCTTGAAGCTTTCTTT

j_gene: TRBJ1-2
abundance: once
d_gene: TRBD1
v_gene: TRBV3-1
CDR3aa: CASSQGQGVYGYTF
CDR3nt: TGTGCCAGCAGCCAAGGACAGGGTGTATATGGCTACACCTTC

j_gene: TRBJ1-1
abundance: few
d_gene: -
v_gene: TRBV28
CDR3aa: CASSFLDPTGEAFF
CDR3nt: TGTGCCAGCAGTTTCTTGGATCCGACGGGTGAAGCTTTCTTT

j_gene: TRBJ1-5
abundance: -
d_gene: TRBD1
v_gene: TRBV15
CDR3aa: CATSGTGNQPQHF
CDR3nt: TGTGCCACCAGCGGGACAGGCAATCAGCCCCAGCATTTT

j_gene: TRBJ2-1
abundance: -
d_gene: -
v_gene: TRBV29-1
CDR3aa: CSVEQGSDYNEQFF
CDR3nt: TGCAGCGTAGAACAGGGAAGCGACTACAATGAGCAGTTCTTC

j_gene: TRBJ2-7
abundance: -
d_gene: -
v_gene: TRBV20-1
CDR3aa: CSAQHRPRDKVGEQYF
CDR3nt: TGCAGTGCTCAACACCGACCCCGGGACAAGGTGGGTGAGCAGTACTTC

j_gene: TRBJ1-5
abundance: few
d_gene: TRBD1
v_gene: TRBV20-1
CDR3aa: CSAIGQGDQPQHF
CDR3nt: TGCAGTGCGATCGGACAGGGAGATCAGCCCCAGCATTTT

j_gene: TRBJ1-4
abundance: -
d_gene: -
v_gene: TRBV15
CDR3aa: CATSRAQGEKLFF
CDR3nt: TGTGCCACCAGCAGGGCACAAGGAGAAAAACTGTTTTTT

j_gene: TRBJ1-1
abundance: few
d_gene: -
v_gene: TRBV11-2
CDR3aa: CASSSPRGNTEAFF
CDR3nt: TGTGCCAGCAGCTCCCCCCGAGGGAACACTGAAGCTTTCTTT

j_gene: TRBJ2-1
abundance: once
d_gene: TRBD1
v_gene: TRBV2
CDR3aa: CASRSSGGIGGEQFF
CDR3nt: TGTGCCAGCAGATCATCAGGGGGCATCGGGGGTGAGCAGTTCTTC

j_gene: TRBJ2-3
abundance: -
d_gene: TRBD1
v_gene: TRBV6-6
CDR3aa: CASSYSQGADTQYF
CDR3nt: TGTGCCAGCAGTTACTCCCAGGGGGCAGATACGCAGTATTTT

j_gene: TRBJ1-3
abundance: -
d_gene: -
v_gene: TRBV18
CDR3aa: CASSPSDQGNTIYF
CDR3nt: TGTGCCAGCTCACCGTCGGACCAAGGAAACACCATATATTTT

j_gene: TRBJ2-3
abundance: few
d_gene: -
v_gene: TRBV7-8
CDR3aa: CASSLASGDTQYF
CDR3nt: TGTGCCAGCAGCTTAGCATCAGGAGATACGCAGTATTTT

j_gene: TRBJ2-7
abundance: few
d_gene: -
v_gene: TRBV20-1
CDR3aa: CSAIGGSYEQYF
CDR3nt: TGCAGTGCTATAGGGGGGAGCTACGAGCAGTACTTC

j_gene: TRBJ2-5
abundance: few
d_gene: TRBD1
v_gene: TRBV10-3
CDR3aa: CAIRDSQETQYF
CDR3nt: TGTGCCATCCGGGACAGTCAAGAGACCCAGTACTTC

j_gene: TRBJ2-5
abundance: -
d_gene: TRBD2
v_gene: TRBV28
CDR3aa: CASSSIAGGPQETQYF
CDR3nt: TGTGCCAGCAGTTCCATAGCGGGAGGGCCGCAAGAGACCCAGTACTTC

j_gene: TRBJ2-1
abundance: few
d_gene: -
v_gene: TRBV20-1
CDR3aa: CSARDSRGTHNEQFF
CDR3nt: TGCAGTGCTAGAGATTCCCGGGGGACCCACAATGAGCAGTTCTTC

j_gene: TRBJ1-1
abundance: -
d_gene: -
v_gene: TRBV20-1
CDR3aa: CSASRAATGNTEAFF
CDR3nt: TGCAGTGCTAGTCGAGCCGCGACAGGGAACACTGAAGCTTTCTTT

j_gene: TRBJ2-5
abundance: many
d_gene: TRBD1
v_gene: TRBV7-2
CDR3aa: CASNDLGQGMETQYF
CDR3nt: TGTGCCAGCAACGATCTCGGACAGGGTATGGAGACCCAGTACTTC

j_gene: TRBJ2-5
abundance: few
d_gene: -
v_gene: TRBV29-1
CDR3aa: CSTRTETQYF
CDR3nt: TGCAGCACCCGGACGGAGACCCAGTACTTC

j_gene: TRBJ2-1
abundance: -
d_gene: -
v_gene: TRBV27
CDR3aa: CASSFRAGEQFF
CDR3nt: TGTGCCAGCAGTTTTCGGGCCGGTGAGCAGTTCTTC

j_gene: TRBJ2-7
abundance: many
d_gene: TRBD1
v_gene: TRBV7-8
CDR3aa: CASSLEGTGIVSQYF
CDR3nt: TGTGCCAGCAGCTTAGAAGGGACAGGGATTGTGTCGCAGTACTTC

j_gene: TRBJ2-1
abundance: -
d_gene: TRBD1
v_gene: TRBV5-1
CDR3aa: CASSSERTGVSYNEQFF
CDR3nt: TGCGCCAGCAGCTCCGAGAGGACAGGGGTCTCCTACAATGAGCAGTTCTTC

j_gene: TRBJ1-5
abundance: few
d_gene: TRBD1
v_gene: TRBV2
CDR3aa: CASSETGGFQPQHF
CDR3nt: TGTGCCAGCAGCGAAACAGGGGGCTTCCAGCCCCAGCATTTT

j_gene: TRBJ2-7
abundance: many
d_gene: -
v_gene: TRBV7-9
CDR3aa: CASSNWGDYEQYF
CDR3nt: TGTGCCAGCAGCAACTGGGGGGACTACGAGCAGTACTTC

j_gene: TRBJ2-7
abundance: few
d_gene: TRBD2
v_gene: TRBV29-1
CDR3aa: CSVATSGDAYEQYF
CDR3nt: TGCAGCGTCGCCACTAGCGGGGATGCCTACGAGCAGTACTTC

j_gene: TRBJ1-4
abundance: -
d_gene: -
v_gene: TRBV28
CDR3aa: CASSSHRTSNEKLFF
CDR3nt: TGTGCCAGCAGTAGTCACAGGACATCTAATGAAAAACTGTTTTTT

j_gene: TRBJ2-7
abundance: -
d_gene: -
v_gene: TRBV5-4
CDR3aa: CASSPDWAHEQYF
CDR3nt: TGTGCCAGCAGCCCGGACTGGGCCCACGAGCAGTACTTC

j_gene: TRBJ2-1
abundance: many
d_gene: TRBD2
v_gene: TRBV7-6
CDR3aa: CASSFERGKYNEQFF
CDR3nt: TGTGCCAGCAGCTTTGAGCGGGGGAAATACAATGAGCAGTTCTTC

j_gene: TRBJ2-7
abundance: many
d_gene: -
v_gene: TRBV5-5
CDR3aa: CASSLAATNPYEQYF
CDR3nt: TGTGCCAGCAGCTTGGCAGCAACAAATCCCTACGAGCAGTACTTC

j_gene: TRBJ2-5
abundance: -
d_gene: -
v_gene: TRBV28
CDR3aa: CASSFHKPGGEAQYF
CDR3nt: TGTGCCAGCAGTTTCCACAAGCCGGGTGGGGAGGCCCAGTACTTC

j_gene: TRBJ2-5
abundance: -
d_gene: -
v_gene: TRBV20-1
CDR3aa: CSKGGRTETQYF
CDR3nt: TGCAGCAAAGGCGGCAGGACAGAGACCCAGTACTTC

j_gene: TRBJ2-7
abundance: -
d_gene: -
v_gene: TRBV6-6
CDR3aa: CASSASGYRGEQYF
CDR3nt: TGTGCCAGCAGTGCGTCAGGGTATCGGGGCGAGCAGTACTTC

j_gene: TRBJ2-1
abundance: -
d_gene: TRBD2
v_gene: TRBV7-9
CDR3aa: CASRDAGTSWNEQFF
CDR3nt: TGTGCCAGCAGGGACGCCGGGACTAGCTGGAATGAGCAGTTCTTC

j_gene: TRBJ1-1
abundance: many
d_gene: -
v_gene: TRBV10-2
CDR3aa: CASSERMGQGMNTEAFF
CDR3nt: TGCGCCAGCAGTGAGAGAATGGGGCAGGGGATGAACACTGAAGCTTTCTTT

j_gene: TRBJ1-5
abundance: few
d_gene: -
v_gene: TRBV28
CDR3aa: CASSFTDQPQHF
CDR3nt: TGTGCCAGCAGTTTTACGGATCAGCCCCAGCATTTT

j_gene: TRBJ2-7
abundance: -
d_gene: -
v_gene: TRBV7-9
CDR3aa: CASSLGNEQYF
CDR3nt: TGTGCCAGCAGCTTAGGCAACGAGCAGTACTTC